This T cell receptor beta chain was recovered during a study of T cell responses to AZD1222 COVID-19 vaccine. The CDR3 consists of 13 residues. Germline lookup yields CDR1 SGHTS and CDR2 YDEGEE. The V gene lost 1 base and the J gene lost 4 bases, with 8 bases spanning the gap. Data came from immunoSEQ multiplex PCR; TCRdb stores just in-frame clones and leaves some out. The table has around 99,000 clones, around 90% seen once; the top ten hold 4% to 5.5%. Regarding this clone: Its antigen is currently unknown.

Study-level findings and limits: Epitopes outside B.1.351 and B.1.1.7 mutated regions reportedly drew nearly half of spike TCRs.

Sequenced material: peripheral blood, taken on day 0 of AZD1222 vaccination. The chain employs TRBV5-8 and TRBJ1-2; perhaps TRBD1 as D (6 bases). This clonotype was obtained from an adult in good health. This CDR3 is CASSLRGGYGYTF. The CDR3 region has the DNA TGTGCCAGCAGCTTGAGGGGGGGCTATGGCTACACCTTC.